The present entry profiles one T cell receptor (beta chain) with its context. This record belongs to a study of blood T cell repertoires in COVID-19. About the study: The study drew acute and convalescent COVID-19 samples from the United States, Italy and Spain.

Generated by immunoSEQ multiplex PCR, the TCRdb table keeps only in-frame clones and is missing some. This table has a few hundred thousand clones, 89% appearing once. Sequences were obtained from peripheral blood. This TCR derives from a man aged 40-50 years with acute or convalescent COVID-19.

CDR3 DNA sequence: TGTGCCAGCAGTGACCGACAGGGGGCTCACACTGAAGCTTTCTTT. Residues: CASSDRQGAHTEAFF. The chain couples TRBV6-6 to TRBJ1-1; the match to TRBD1 covers 10 bases. The CDR3 contains 15 residues. The ends lost 5 bases at V and 3 bases at J; junction bases unmatched: 6. Germline-derived CDR1 and CDR2 are MNHNY and SVGAGI (reference sequence).